Listed here are 27 T cell receptor beta chains from one sample, sequenced in a study of shared clonotypes between healthy human individuals. Measured with immunoSEQ multiplex PCR; TCRdb has only the in-frame clones, and not every one. This sample has approximately 2.1 million clones, with approximately 95% found just once. Sequencing used naive CD4+ T cells from PBMCs. Subset described: CD45RA+ positively selected. Source of these receptors: a man in his late teens or twenties in good health. Some clones in this sample may be carry-over from other donors' samples.

This clone was seen once. This chain joins TRBV9 and TRBJ2-7, with 8 nucleotides matching TRBD1. Germline CDR1 SGDLS, CDR2 YYNGEE. V shed 3 bases, J shed 4 bases, and the junction held 9 bases outside the gene matches. There are 15 residues in the CDR3. The CDR3 bases are TGTGCCAGCAGCGGACGACAGGGGAGCGAGTACGAGCAGTACTTC. Residues: CASSGRQGSEYEQYF.

The chain uses TRBV28 and TRBJ2-7; D is undetermined. Trimming left V 5 bases short and J 3 bases short, with 17 bases between. The germline V gene encodes CDR1 MDHEN and CDR2 SYDVKM. There are 15 residues in the CDR3. This chain's CDR3 is CASSPGSAYFYEQYF. CDR3 DNA: TGTGCCAGCAGTCCCGGGTCGGCTTACTTCTACGAGCAGTACTTC. Full variable domain (rest looked up from reference TRBV28 and TRBJ2-7): DVKVTQSSRYLVKRTGEKVFLECVQDMDHENMFWYRQDPGLGLRLIYFSYDVKMKEKGDIPEGYSVSREKKERFSLILESASTNQTSMYLCASSPGSAYFYEQYFGPGTRLTVT.

About this clone itself: Germline and junction disagree at one end, which may indicate a read error. The J gene is TRBJ2-1, the V gene TRBV11-2, with TRBD1 matching over 7 bases. Germline V gene lookup returns CDR1 SGHAT and CDR2 FQNNGV. The CDR3 runs to 15 residues. The CDR3 DNA is TGTGCCAGCAGCCCGGAGACAGGGCCCTACGATGAGCAGTTCTTC. The encoded protein is CASSPETGPYDEQFF. The complete variable domain, with remaining parts taken from reference TRBV11-2 and TRBJ2-1, reads EAGVAQSPRYKIIEKRQSVAFWCNPISGHATLYWYQQILGQGPKLLIQFQNNGVVDDSQLPKDRFSAERLKGVDSTLKIQPAKLEDSAVYLCASSPETGPYDEQFFGPGTRLTVL.

This chain uses TRBV2 with TRBJ1-5, with D possibly matching TRBD1 (6 bases). Per the germline V gene, CDR1 is SNHLY and CDR2 is FYNNEI. The CDR3 totals 15 residues. V lost 6 bases, J lost 0 bases, and 12 bases lay in between. The CDR3 spells CASSYGTPSNQPQHF. CDR3 coding DNA: TGTGCCAGCAGCTACGGGACACCTAGCAATCAGCCCCAGCATTTT.

The V gene is TRBV19, the J gene TRBJ2-6, with D possibly TRBD2 on 5 matching bases. Germline V gene sequence: CDR1 LNHDA, CDR2 SQIVND (reference sequence). V was clipped by 6 bases and J by 2 bases, with 14 bases between them. The CDR3 has 16 residues. CDR3 protein: CASRDSGFAGANVLTF. The CDR3 DNA reads as TGTGCCAGTAGGGACTCCGGGTTTGCTGGGGCCAACGTCCTGACTTTC.

This rearrangement joins TRBV28 to TRBJ2-7; D possibly corresponds to TRBD1 (5 bases). Germline-derived CDR1 and CDR2 are MDHEN and SYDVKM. Trimming took off 4 bases at V and 4 bases at J, with 20 bases between the two ends. The CDR3 runs 16 residues. The chain's CDR3 is CASSWGTITDIYEQYF. As DNA, the CDR3 is TGTGCCAGCAGTTGGGGCACCATCACCGACATTTACGAGCAGTACTTC.

The CDR3 loop is CASTQTGTGLINQPQHF. CDR3 in DNA: TGTGCCAGCACCCAAACCGGGACAGGGCTAATCAATCAGCCCCAGCATTTT. The chain joins TRBV28 to TRBJ1-5, with 9 nucleotides matching TRBD1. J gave up 3 bases and V 7 bases, and 13 bases lay outside the gene matches. CDR3 length: 17 residues. Per germline, CDR1 MDHEN and CDR2 SYDVKM.

The V and J genes are TRBV18 and TRBJ2-1, with 7 positions matching TRBD2. This CDR3 is 17 amino acids long. The J segment lost 6 bases and the V segment lost 0 bases, leaving 11 bases of the junction unmatched. Germline values: CDR1 KGHSH, CDR2 LQKENI. The DNA of the CDR3 is TGTGCCAGCTCACCACCGTCTAGCGGATCGGCAGGCAATGAGCAGTTCTTC. Translation: CASSPPSSGSAGNEQFF.

For the CDR3, the DNA is TGCAGCGTCGTAGGGGGCTGGGGAACTGAAGCTTTCTTT. This sequence encodes CSVVGGWGTEAFF. This chain connects TRBV29-1 to TRBJ1-1; 7 bases agree with TRBD1. The germline gives CDR1 SQVTM, CDR2 ANQGSEA. V lost 6 bases to trimming and J lost 5 bases; unmatched junction nucleotides: 9. The CDR3 is made up of 13 amino acids.

The chain links TRBV4-2 to TRBJ2-1; D is possibly TRBD2 (5 bases). In germline, CDR1 is LGHNA, CDR2 YNFKEQ. The CDR3 is 17 residues long. The V and J ends lost 0 bases and 6 bases respectively, with 18 bases between them. Written as DNA, the CDR3 is TGTGCCAGCAGCCAAGAAATAGGAGGCCTCGGGGTCAATGAGCAGTTCTTC. It translates to CASSQEIGGLGVNEQFF.

The rearrangement uses TRBV5-4 and TRBJ2-5, with 9 bases that match TRBD1. V shed 7 bases and J 4 bases; nucleotides not matched to a gene: 5. The CDR3 spans 13 residues. Germline V gene data show CDR1 as SGHNT and CDR2 as YYREEE (reference sequence). CDR3: CASRDRVIETQYF. CDR3 coding DNA: TGTGCCAGCCGGGACAGGGTCATAGAGACCCAGTACTTC.

On this clone itself: Other DNA sequences from this sample encode an identical CDR3 as well. This chain uses TRBV29-1 with TRBJ1-2; TRBD1 aligns across 7 bases. V shed 4 bases, J shed 0 bases, and the junction held 5 bases outside the gene matches. There are 14 residues in the CDR3. Per the germline V gene, CDR1 is SQVTM and CDR2 is ANQGSEA. CDR3 sequence reads: CSVAPGTANYGYTF. CDR3 DNA sequence: TGCAGCGTTGCCCCCGGGACAGCTAACTATGGCTACACCTTC.

The V gene is TRBV28, the J gene TRBJ1-4; maybe TRBD1 (6 bases). Looked up from germline, CDR1 is MDHEN and CDR2 is SYDVKM. This CDR3 has 15 amino acids. Trimming took 3 bases from V and 8 from J, leaving 16 bases between them. CDR3 sequence (DNA): TGTGCCAGCAGTTTCCAGGGGATTTCGAGGGAAAAACTGTTTTTT. Translation gives CASSFQGISREKLFF.

This clone appeared a single time. The rearrangement uses TRBV28 and TRBJ2-7; either TRBD1 or TRBD2 may supply D (6 bases each). From germline, CDR1 is MDHEN and CDR2 SYDVKM. The V and J ends lost 9 bases and 2 bases respectively, with 35 bases between them. The CDR3 has 20 residues. This chain's CDR3 is CARICLPAGQTNRYTYEQYF. Written as DNA, the CDR3 is TGTGCCAGGATCTGTCTCCCGGCGGGACAAACAAACCGATACACCTACGAGCAGTACTTC. The full variable domain, its missing parts supplied by reference TRBV28 and TRBJ2-7, is DVKVTQSSRYLVKRTGEKVFLECVQDMDHENMFWYRQDPGLGLRLIYFSYDVKMKEKGDIPEGYSVSREKKERFSLILESASTNQTSMYLCARICLPAGQTNRYTYEQYFGPGTRLTVT.

The chain recombines TRBV6-5 with TRBJ2-5, with 10 bases identical to TRBD2. This CDR3 is 15 amino acids long. Germline values: CDR1 MNHEY, CDR2 SVGAGI. Trimming removed 6 bases from V and 5 bases from J; junction bases left unmatched: 9. The CDR3 region is CASSPKGLAPETQYF. As DNA, the CDR3 is TGTGCCAGCAGCCCTAAGGGACTAGCGCCGGAGACCCAGTACTTC.

Regarding this clone: The junction differs from germline at one of its ends, possibly a read error. The identical CDR3 is also encoded by other nucleotide sequences in the sample. The rearrangement uses TRBV11-2 and TRBJ2-7; D remains unclear. Germline V CDR1 and CDR2: SGHAT, FQNNGV. The CDR3 is 14 residues long. CDR3 nucleotides: TGTGCCAGCAGCCCAAGGGTGGGTTACTACGAGCAATACTTC. Amino acids: CASSPRVGYYEQYF.

This clone was counted once. V gene TRBV5-6 combines with J gene TRBJ2-7; 9 positions agree with TRBD1. Germline CDR1 SGHDT, CDR2 YYEEEE. Trimming removed 4 bases from V and 3 bases from J; junction bases left unmatched: 11. This CDR3 contains 16 residues. CDR3 residues: CASSETGTGLVYEQYF. In DNA form, the CDR3 reads TGTGCCAGCAGCGAAACCGGGACAGGGCTCGTCTACGAGCAGTACTTC.

This sequence joins TRBV7-2 and TRBJ1-4; D perhaps matches TRBD1 (6 bases). CDR3 size: 15 residues. The V and J ends lost 4 bases and 3 bases respectively, with 12 bases between them. CDR1 is SGHTA, CDR2 FQGNSA, per germline. The chain's CDR3 is CASSSYRDPNEKLFF. The CDR3 coding sequence is TGTGCCAGCAGCTCGTACAGGGATCCTAATGAAAAACTGTTTTTT.

The chain combines TRBV5-4 with TRBJ2-3; 10 bases fit TRBD2. Germline CDR1 reads SGHNT; CDR2 reads YYREEE (reference sequence). J lost 6 bases, V lost 4 bases, and 11 bases had no gene match. The CDR3 is 16 amino acids. Here the CDR3 DNA reads TGTGCCAGCAGCCTACGGACTAGCGGATTGGCTGATACGCAGTATTTT. Protein: CASSLRTSGLADTQYF.

CDR3 coding DNA: TGTGCCACCCACCCGGGACAGACGGGACCCCTCCACTTT. This translates into CATHPGQTGPLHF. The rearrangement uses TRBV28 and TRBJ1-6; 7 nucleotides align to TRBD1. From germline, CDR1 is MDHEN and CDR2 SYDVKM. Trimming removed 10 bases from V and 12 bases from J; junction bases left unmatched: 12. The CDR3 is made up of 13 amino acids.

This clone showed up just once. The gene calls are TRBV5-4 and TRBJ2-7, with D possibly being TRBD1 or TRBD2 (5 bases each). V was clipped by 2 bases and J by 3 bases, with 15 bases between them. The CDR3 runs 15 residues. In germline, CDR1 is SGHNT, CDR2 YYREEE (reference sequence). CDR3 DNA: TGTGCCAGCAGCTTAGGGGCGCTAGGACTCTACGAGCAGTACTTC. Amino acids: CASSLGALGLYEQYF.

A few counts support this clone. CDR3 protein: CASSIGPPGSQPQHF. Written as DNA, the CDR3 is TGTGCCAGCAGCATTGGGCCTCCCGGGAGTCAGCCCCAGCATTTT. The genes are TRBV7-2 and TRBJ1-5; D not resolved. CDR3 size: 15 residues. The V gene lost 5 bases and the J gene lost 6 bases, with 17 bases spanning the gap. Germline CDR1 is SGHTA and CDR2 is FQGNSA.

V usage is TRBV7-7 and J usage is TRBJ2-7, with TRBD2 identical over 10 bases. The CDR3 totals 15 residues. Germline values: CDR1 SSHAT, CDR2 FNYEAQ (reference sequence). Germline trimming cut 1 base from V and 7 bases from J; bases unmatched to any gene: 7. The CDR3 region is CASSLGLAGEREQYF. In nucleotides, the CDR3 is TGTGCCAGCAGCTTAGGCCTAGCGGGAGAAAGAGAGCAGTACTTC. The full variable domain, rest sourced from reference TRBV7-7 and TRBJ2-7, is GAGVSQSPRYKVTKRGQDVTLRCDPISSHATLYWYQQALGQGPEFLTYFNYEAQPDKSGLPSDRFSAERPEGSISTLTIQRTEQRDSAMYRCASSLGLAGEREQYFGPGTRLTVT.

This chain links TRBV4-1 with TRBJ2-5, with D perhaps TRBD1 (6 bases). Trimming cost V 0 bases and J 2 bases, with 16 bases left between them. CDR3 length equals 17 residues. CDR1 and CDR2 (germline): MGHRA, YSYEKL. In DNA, the CDR3 is TGCGCCAGCAGCCAAGACTTGGACAGCAGCCGACAAGAGACCCAGTACTTC. It codes for CASSQDLDSSRQETQYF.

The CDR3 bases are TGCAGCGCCAAGGGCCGTCCGGGGGAGCCCCAGCATTTT. It specifies CSAKGRPGEPQHF. This chain joins TRBV29-1 and TRBJ1-5; weak D call: TRBD1 (5 bases). V lost 7 bases and J lost 8, with 18 bases in between. CDR3 length: 13 residues. Germline CDR1 SQVTM, CDR2 ANQGSEA. The full variable domain, with the rest looked up from reference TRBV29-1 and TRBJ1-5, is SAVISQKPSRDICQRGTSLTIQCQVDSQVTMMFWYRQQPGQSLTLIATANQGSEATYESGFVIDKFPISRPNLTFSTLTVSNMSPEDSSIYLCSAKGRPGEPQHFGDGTRLSIL.

As regards this clone: The sample carries other DNA sequences with the same CDR3. V is TRBV5-4 and J is TRBJ2-2; D is unresolved. Trimming left V 2 bases short and J 4 bases short, with 9 bases between. Germline assignment: CDR1 SGHNT and CDR2 YYREEE (reference sequence). CDR3 length: 14 amino acids. Here the CDR3 reads CASSLDSSTGELFF. The CDR3 nucleotides read TGTGCCAGCAGCTTAGACTCTTCCACCGGGGAGCTGTTTTTT.

Turning to this clone: The sample has other DNA sequences that encode this CDR3 too. CDR3 loop: CASSFGGTGNTIYF. The CDR3 DNA follows: TGCGCCAGCAGCTTTGGGGGGACTGGAAACACCATATATTTT. This chain links TRBV5-1 with TRBJ1-3, with D perhaps TRBD1 (5 bases). Trimming cost V 2 bases and J 2 bases, with 8 bases left between them. This CDR3 is 14 amino acids long. CDR1 SGHRS and CDR2 YFSETQ come from the germline V gene.